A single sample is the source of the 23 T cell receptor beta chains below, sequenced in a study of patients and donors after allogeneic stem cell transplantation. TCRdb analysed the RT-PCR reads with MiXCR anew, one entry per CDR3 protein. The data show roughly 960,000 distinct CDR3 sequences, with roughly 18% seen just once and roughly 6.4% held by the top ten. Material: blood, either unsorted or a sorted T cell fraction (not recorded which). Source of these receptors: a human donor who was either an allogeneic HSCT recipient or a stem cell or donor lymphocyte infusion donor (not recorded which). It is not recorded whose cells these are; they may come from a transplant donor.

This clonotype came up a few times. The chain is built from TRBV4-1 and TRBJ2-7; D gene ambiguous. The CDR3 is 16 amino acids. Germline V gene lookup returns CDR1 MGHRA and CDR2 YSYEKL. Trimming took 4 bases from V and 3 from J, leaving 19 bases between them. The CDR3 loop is CASSPLGKETVYEQYF. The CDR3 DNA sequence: TGCGCCAGCAGCCCGTTGGGAAAGGAGACGGTCTACGAGCAGTACTTC.

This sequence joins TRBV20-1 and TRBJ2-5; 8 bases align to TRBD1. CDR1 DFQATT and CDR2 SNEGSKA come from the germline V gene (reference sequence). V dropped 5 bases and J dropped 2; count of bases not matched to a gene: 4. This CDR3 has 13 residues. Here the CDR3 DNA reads TGCAGTGCTCAACGGACAGGGCAAGAGACCCAGTACTTC. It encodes CSAQRTGQETQYF.

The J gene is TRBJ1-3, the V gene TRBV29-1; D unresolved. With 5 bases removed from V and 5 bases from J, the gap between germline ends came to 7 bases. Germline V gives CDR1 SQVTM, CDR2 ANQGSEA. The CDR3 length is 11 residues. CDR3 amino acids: CSVSDRNTIYF. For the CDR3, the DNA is TGCAGCGTTAGCGATCGAAACACCATATATTTT.

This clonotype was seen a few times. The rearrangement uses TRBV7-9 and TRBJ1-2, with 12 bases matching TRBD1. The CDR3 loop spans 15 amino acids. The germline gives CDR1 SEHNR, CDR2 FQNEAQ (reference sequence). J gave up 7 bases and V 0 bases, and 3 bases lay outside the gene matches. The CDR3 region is CASSLAGTGGFGYTF. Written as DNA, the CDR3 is TGTGCCAGCAGCTTAGCCGGGACAGGGGGCTTTGGCTACACCTTC.

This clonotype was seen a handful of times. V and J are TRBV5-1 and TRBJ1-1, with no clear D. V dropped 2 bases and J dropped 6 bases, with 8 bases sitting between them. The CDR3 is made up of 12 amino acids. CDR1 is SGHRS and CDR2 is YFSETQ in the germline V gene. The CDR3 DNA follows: TGCGCCAGCAGCTTAACGTCGGCTGAAGCTTTCTTT. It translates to CASSLTSAEAFF.

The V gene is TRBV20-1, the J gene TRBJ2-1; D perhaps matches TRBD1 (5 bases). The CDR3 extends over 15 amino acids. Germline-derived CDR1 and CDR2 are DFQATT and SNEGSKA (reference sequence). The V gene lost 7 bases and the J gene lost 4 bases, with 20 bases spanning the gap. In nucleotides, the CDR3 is TGCAGTGGACTTTTGAGGACATTTGCTTACAATGAGCAGTTCTTC. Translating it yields CSGLLRTFAYNEQFF.

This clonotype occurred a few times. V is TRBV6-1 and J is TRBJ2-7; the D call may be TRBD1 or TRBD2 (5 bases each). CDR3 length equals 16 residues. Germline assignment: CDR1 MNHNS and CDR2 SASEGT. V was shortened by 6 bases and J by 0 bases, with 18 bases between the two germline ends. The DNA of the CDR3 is TGTGCCAGCAGGAGGCTCGGGACGTTTTCCTCCTACGAGCAGTACTTC. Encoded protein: CASRRLGTFSSYEQYF.

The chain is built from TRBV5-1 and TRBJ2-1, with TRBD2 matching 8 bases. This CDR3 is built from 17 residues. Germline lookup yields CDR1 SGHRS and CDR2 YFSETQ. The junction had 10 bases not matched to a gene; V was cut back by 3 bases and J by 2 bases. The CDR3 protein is CASSSEASGHTYNEQFF. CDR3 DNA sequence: TGCGCCAGCAGCTCGGAGGCTAGCGGGCATACCTACAATGAGCAGTTCTTC.

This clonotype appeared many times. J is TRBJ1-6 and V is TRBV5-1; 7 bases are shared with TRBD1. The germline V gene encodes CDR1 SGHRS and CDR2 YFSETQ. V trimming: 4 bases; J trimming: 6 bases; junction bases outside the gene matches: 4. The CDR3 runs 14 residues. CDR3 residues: CASSAGTANSPLHF. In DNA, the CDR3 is TGCGCCAGCAGCGCCGGGACAGCTAATTCACCCCTCCACTTT.

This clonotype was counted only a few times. CDR3 bases: TGTGCCAGCAGCCCCCCGGGACGGGAGAAATACGAGCAGTACTTC. The encoded protein is CASSPPGREKYEQYF. This chain joins TRBV7-6 and TRBJ2-7; TRBD2 might be the D (6 bases). V was cut by 5 bases and J by 4 bases, with 18 bases left in between. This CDR3 is 15 amino acids long. In germline, CDR1 is SGHVS, CDR2 FNYEAQ.

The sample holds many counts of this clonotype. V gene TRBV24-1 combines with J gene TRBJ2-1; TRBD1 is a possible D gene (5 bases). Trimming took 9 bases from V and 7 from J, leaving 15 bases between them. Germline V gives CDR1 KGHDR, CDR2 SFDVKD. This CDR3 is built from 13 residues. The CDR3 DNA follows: TGTGCCACCGCCCAGGGTTTGAGGAATGAGCAGTTCTTC. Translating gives CATAQGLRNEQFF.

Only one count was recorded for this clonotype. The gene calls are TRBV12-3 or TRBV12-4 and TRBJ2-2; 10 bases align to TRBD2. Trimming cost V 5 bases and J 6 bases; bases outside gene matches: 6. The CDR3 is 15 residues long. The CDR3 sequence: CASSPLAGAAGELFF. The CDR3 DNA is TGTGCCAGCAGTCCCCTAGCGGGAGCGGCCGGGGAGCTGTTTTTT.

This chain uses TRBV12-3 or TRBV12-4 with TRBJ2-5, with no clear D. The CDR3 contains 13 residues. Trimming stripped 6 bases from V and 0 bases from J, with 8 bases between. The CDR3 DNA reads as TGTGCCAGCAGCGCTTCGTACCAAGAGACCCAGTACTTC. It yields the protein CASSASYQETQYF.

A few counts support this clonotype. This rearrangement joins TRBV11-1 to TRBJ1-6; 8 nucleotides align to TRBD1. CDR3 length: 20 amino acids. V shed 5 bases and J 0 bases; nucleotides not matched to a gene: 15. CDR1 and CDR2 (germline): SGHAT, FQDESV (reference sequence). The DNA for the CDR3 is TGTGCCAGCAGCGCTCCCTTCGACAGGGGATTGTACTCCTATAATTCACCCCTCCACTTT. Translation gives CASSAPFDRGLYSYNSPLHF.

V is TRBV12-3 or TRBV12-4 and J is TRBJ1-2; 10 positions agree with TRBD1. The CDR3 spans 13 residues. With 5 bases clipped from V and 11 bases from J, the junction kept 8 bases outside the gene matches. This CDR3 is CASSPGQGWFYTF. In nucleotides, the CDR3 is TGTGCCAGCAGTCCGGGACAGGGGTGGTTTTACACCTTC.

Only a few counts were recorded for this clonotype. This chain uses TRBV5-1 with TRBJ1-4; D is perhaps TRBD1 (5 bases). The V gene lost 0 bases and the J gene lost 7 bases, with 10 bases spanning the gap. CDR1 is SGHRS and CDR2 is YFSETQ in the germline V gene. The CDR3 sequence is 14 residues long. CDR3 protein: CASSLDGRGEKLFF. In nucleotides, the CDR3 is TGCGCCAGCAGCTTGGACGGTAGGGGTGAAAAACTGTTTTTT.

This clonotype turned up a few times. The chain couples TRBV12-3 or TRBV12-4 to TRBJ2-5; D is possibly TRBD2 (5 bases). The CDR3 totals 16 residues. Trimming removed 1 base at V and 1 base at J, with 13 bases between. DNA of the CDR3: TGTGCCAGCAGTTTAGGAGCCTCGGGGTCCCAAGAGACCCAGTACTTC. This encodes CASSLGASGSQETQYF.

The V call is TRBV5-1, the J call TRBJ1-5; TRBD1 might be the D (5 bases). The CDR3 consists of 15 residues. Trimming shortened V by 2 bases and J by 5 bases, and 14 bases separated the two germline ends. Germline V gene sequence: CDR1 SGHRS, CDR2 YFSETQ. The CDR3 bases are TGCGCCAGCAGCTTTGGGGCCAGGGACGATCAGCCCCAGCATTTT. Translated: CASSFGARDDQPQHF.

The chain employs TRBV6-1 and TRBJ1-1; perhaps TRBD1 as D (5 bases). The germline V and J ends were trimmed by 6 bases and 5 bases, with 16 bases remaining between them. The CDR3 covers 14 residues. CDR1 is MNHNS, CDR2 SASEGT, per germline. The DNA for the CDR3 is TGTGCCAGCAGCCGGGGGACTCTGGGAACTGAAGCTTTCTTT. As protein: CASSRGTLGTEAFF.

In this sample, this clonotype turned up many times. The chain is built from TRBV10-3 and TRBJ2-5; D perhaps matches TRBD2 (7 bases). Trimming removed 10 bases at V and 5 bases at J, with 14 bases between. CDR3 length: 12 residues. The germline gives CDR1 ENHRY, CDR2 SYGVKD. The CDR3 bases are TGTGCCACCCGGCGGGGGCAGGAGACCCAGTACTTC. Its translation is CATRRGQETQYF.

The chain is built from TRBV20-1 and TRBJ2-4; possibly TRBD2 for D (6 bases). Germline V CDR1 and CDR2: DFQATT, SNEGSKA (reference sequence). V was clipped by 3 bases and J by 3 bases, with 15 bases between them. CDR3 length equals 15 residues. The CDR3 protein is CSASDPKGGKNIQYF. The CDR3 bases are TGCAGTGCTAGCGATCCGAAGGGAGGCAAAAACATTCAGTACTTC.

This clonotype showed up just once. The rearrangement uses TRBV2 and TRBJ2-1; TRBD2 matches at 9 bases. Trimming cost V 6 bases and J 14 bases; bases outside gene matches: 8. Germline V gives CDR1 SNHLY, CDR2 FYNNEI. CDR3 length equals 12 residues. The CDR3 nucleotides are TGTGCCAGCAGGGTAGCGGGAGCCCCCAAGTTCTTC. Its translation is CASRVAGAPKFF.

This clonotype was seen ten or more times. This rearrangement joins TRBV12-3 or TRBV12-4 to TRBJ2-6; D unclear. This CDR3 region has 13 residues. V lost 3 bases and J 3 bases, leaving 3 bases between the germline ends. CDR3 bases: TGTGCCAGCAGTTTGTTTGGGGCCAACGTCCTGACTTTC. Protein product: CASSLFGANVLTF.